The present TCR beta chain was sequenced within a study of OX40 agonist ivuxolimab in advanced cancers. Across the whole study: At doses from 0.01 to 10 mg/kg, patients were given intravenous ivuxolimab every 2 weeks. The study reported partial responses in three patients: one hepatocellular carcinoma, two cutaneous melanoma.

The repertoire was sequenced with immunoSEQ multiplex PCR; TCRdb's copy has only in-frame clones and lacks some. Counted here are tens of thousands of clones, roughly 92% occurring once; the ten biggest clones make up 15% to 20%. CDR1 and CDR2 from the germline V gene are MNHNS and SASEGT. Trimming pared 6 bases from V and 0 bases from J, leaving 5 bases between. This CDR3 is 12 amino acids long. Study-level points and caveats: Expanded clones belonging to CD8+ T cells outnumbered, on average, those of CD4+.

For this clone: Its target is unknown.

This clonotype originated in an adult with an advanced solid tumor such as melanoma, head and neck, liver or kidney cancer. The chain employs TRBV6-1 and TRBJ2-5; D is unclear. Sequences were derived from CD4+ or CD8+ T cells sorted from blood, sampled in a trial of the OX40 agonist ivuxolimab. Here the CDR3 reads CASSFNQETQYF. The CDR3 nucleotides are TGTGCCAGCAGCTTTAACCAAGAGACCCAGTACTTC.